The source of this TCR beta chain is a study of blood T cells in healthy people across ages. CDR3 length: 17 amino acids. In germline, CDR1 is SGHKS, CDR2 YYEKEE (reference sequence). The V end was cut by 0 bases, the J end by 1 base, with 11 bases between. The use of a sample-barcoded 5' primer and a J-beta primer mix characterized a second PCR of about 7 to 12 cycles. Via MiXCR, TCRdb re-called the 5' RACE reads, giving one row per CDR3 protein. Among about 1.8 million distinct CDR3 sequences listed, around 50% were seen once. This sequence was found in a woman between 40 and 50 years old in good health. The sample comprised blood. The chain uses TRBV5-5 and TRBJ1-6; no reliable D call. Written as DNA, the CDR3 is TGTGCCAGCAGCTTGGCCCCCGTAGGATCCTATAATTCACCCCTCCACTTT. Translated, it gives CASSLAPVGSYNSPLHF.